This note documents a single T cell receptor beta chain sequence. Its target is unknown. cDNA synthesis used the whole RNA isolate, giving expressed TCRB sequences. TCRdb keeps only in-frame clones here, not all; method: immunoSEQ multiplex PCR. This sample yields 140,000 to 150,000 clones, of which 40% to 55% are seen a single time; roughly 0.42% belongs to the top ten. The germline V and J ends were trimmed by 2 bases and 10 bases, with 15 bases remaining between them. This CDR3 region has 13 residues. Germline assignment: CDR1 SGDLS and CDR2 YYNGEE. These data come from a study of beta chain features in type 1 diabetes. Whole-study results and caveats: PCR might preferentially amplify shorter templates, equally in patients and controls.

The chain couples TRBV9 to TRBJ1-1; possibly TRBD1 for D (5 bases). The clonotype was recovered from a man between 18 and 29 years old in good health. Sample: Tregs from blood. CDR3 protein: CASSVGLVGGAFF. The CDR3 DNA reads as TGTGCCAGCAGCGTGGGTCTGGTGGGGGGAGCTTTCTTT.